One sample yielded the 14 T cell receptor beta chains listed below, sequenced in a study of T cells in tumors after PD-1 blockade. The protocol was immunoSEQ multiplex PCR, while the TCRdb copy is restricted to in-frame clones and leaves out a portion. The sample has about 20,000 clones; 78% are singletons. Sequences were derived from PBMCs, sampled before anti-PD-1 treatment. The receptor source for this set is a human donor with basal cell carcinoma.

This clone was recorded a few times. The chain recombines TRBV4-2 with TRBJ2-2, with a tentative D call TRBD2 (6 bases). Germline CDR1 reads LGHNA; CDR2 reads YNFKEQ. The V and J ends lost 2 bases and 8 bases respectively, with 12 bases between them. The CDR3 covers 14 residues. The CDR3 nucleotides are TGTGCCAGCAGCCAATTGTCGGGAGAAGGGGAGCTGTTTTTT. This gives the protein CASSQLSGEGELFF.

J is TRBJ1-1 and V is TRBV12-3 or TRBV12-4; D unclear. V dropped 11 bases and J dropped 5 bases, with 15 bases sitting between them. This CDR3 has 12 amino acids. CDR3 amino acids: CAVGGSWTEAFF. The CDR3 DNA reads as TGTGCCGTGGGAGGGTCGTGGACTGAAGCTTTCTTT.

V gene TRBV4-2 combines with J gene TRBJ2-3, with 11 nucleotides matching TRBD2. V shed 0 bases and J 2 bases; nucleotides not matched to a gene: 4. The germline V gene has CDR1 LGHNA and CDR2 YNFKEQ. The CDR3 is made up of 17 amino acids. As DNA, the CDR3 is TGTGCCAGCAGCCAAGAAATAGCGGGAGGGCCCACAGATACGCAGTATTTT. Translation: CASSQEIAGGPTDTQYF.

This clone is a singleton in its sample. CDR3 sequence reads: CASSIHLEPNEQFF. CDR3 nucleotides: TGTGCCAGCAGTATCCATCTAGAACCCAATGAGCAGTTCTTC. The chain has TRBV28 and TRBJ2-1; D remains ambiguous. V lost 5 bases, J lost 6 bases, and 14 bases lay in between. The CDR3 runs to 14 residues. Per germline, CDR1 MDHEN and CDR2 SYDVKM.

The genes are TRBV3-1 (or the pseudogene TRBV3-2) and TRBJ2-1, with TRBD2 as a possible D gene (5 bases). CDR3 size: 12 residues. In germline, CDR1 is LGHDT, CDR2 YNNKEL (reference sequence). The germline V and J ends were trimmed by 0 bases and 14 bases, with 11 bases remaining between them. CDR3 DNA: TGTGCCAGCAGCCAAGATGAGGTCGGGGAGTTCTTC. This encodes CASSQDEVGEFF.

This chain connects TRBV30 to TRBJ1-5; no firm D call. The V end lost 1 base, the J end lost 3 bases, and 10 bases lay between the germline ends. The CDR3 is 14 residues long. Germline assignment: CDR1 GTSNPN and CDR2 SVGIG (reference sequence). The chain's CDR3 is CAWSGSTTNQPQHF. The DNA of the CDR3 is TGTGCCTGGAGTGGTAGCACCACCAATCAGCCCCAGCATTTT.

The CDR3 nucleotides are TGTGCCAGCAACAGAGGACAGAATAATTCACCCCTCCACTTT. This encodes CASNRGQNNSPLHF. The V gene is TRBV6-6, the J gene TRBJ1-6; tentatively, D is TRBD1 (6 bases). V lost 7 bases, J lost 5 bases, and 12 bases lay in between. The CDR3 consists of 14 residues. CDR1 is MNHNY and CDR2 is SVGAGI in the germline V gene (reference sequence).

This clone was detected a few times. The CDR3 sequence: CASSQVETSGSDEQFF. The CDR3 DNA reads as TGTGCCAGCAGCCAAGTCGAGACTAGCGGGTCGGATGAGCAGTTCTTC. This chain joins TRBV4-2 and TRBJ2-1; 10 bases agree with TRBD2. The CDR3 runs 16 residues. V gave up 1 base and J gave up 8 bases; unmatched junction bases: 8. Germline values: CDR1 LGHNA, CDR2 YNFKEQ.

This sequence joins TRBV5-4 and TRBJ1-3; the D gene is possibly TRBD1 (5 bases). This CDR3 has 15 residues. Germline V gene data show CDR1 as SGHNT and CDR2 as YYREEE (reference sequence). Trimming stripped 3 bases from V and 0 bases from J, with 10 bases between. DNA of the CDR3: TGTGCCAGCAGCTCCGACAGCATCTCTGGAAACACCATATATTTT. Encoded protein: CASSSDSISGNTIYF.

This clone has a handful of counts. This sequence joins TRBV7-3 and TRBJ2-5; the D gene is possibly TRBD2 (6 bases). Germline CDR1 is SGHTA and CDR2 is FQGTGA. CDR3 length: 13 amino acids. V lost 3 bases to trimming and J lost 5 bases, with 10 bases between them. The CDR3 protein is CASSFRREETQYF. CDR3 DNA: TGTGCCAGCAGCTTCAGGAGGGAGGAGACCCAGTACTTC. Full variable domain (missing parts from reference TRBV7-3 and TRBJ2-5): GAGVSQTPSNKVTEKGKYVELRCDPISGHTALYWYRQSLGQGPEFLIYFQGTGAADDSGLPNDRFFAVRPEGSVSTLKIQRTERGDSAVYLCASSFRREETQYFGPGTRLLVL.

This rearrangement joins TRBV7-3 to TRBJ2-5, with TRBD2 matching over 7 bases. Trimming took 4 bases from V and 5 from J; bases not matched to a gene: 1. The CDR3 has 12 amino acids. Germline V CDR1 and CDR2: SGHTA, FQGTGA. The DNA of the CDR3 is TGTGCCAGCAGCTCCGGGGGGGAGACCCAGTACTTC. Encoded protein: CASSSGGETQYF.

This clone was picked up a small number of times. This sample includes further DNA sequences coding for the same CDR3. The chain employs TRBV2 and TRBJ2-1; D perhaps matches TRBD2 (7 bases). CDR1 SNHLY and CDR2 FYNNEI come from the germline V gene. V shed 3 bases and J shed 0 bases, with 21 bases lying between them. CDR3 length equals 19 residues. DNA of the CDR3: TGTGCCAGCAGTGATGGGTGGGCGGGGGCGGGGAGCTCCTACAATGAGCAGTTCTTC. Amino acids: CASSDGWAGAGSSYNEQFF.

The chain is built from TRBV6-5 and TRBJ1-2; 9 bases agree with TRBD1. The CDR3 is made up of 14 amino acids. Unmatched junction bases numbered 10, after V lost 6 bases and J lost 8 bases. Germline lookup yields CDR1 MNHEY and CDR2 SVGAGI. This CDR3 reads CASRVGQGGRGYTF. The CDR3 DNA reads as TGTGCCAGCAGAGTGGGACAGGGAGGACGCGGCTACACCTTC.

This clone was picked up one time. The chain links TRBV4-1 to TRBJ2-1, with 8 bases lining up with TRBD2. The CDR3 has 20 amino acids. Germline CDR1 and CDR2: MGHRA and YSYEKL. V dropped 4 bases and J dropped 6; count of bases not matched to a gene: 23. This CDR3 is CASSPRFEAGVGAYGNEQFF. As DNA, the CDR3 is TGCGCCAGCAGCCCCAGGTTCGAAGCGGGAGTCGGGGCCTACGGCAATGAGCAGTTCTTC.